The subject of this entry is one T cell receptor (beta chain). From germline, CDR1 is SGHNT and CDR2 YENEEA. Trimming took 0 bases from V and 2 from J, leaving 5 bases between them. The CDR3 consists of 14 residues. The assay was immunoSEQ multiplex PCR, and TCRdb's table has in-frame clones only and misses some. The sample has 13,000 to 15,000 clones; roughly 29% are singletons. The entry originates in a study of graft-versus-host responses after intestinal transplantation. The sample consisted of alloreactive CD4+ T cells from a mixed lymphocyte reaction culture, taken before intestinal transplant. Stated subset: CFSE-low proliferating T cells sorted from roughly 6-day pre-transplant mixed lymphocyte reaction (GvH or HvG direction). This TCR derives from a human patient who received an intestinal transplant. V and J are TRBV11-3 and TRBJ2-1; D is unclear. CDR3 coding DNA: TGTGCCAGCAGCTTAGATGGGGCCTACAATGAGCAGTTCTTC. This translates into CASSLDGAYNEQFF.